This T cell receptor beta chain was captured in a study of T-cell memory formation after mild COVID-19. For the study at large: TCR clustering was largely donor specific. Study observations and caveats: The pre-infection memory compartment contained some responding clones, suggesting cross-reactive memory joined. Among contracting clones, CD4+ were mainly CM/EM and CD8+ enriched in EMRA.

A note on this clonotype: What it recognizes is unknown.

TCRdb recomputed calls from the 5' RACE reads with MiXCR, one row per CDR3 protein. Here the sample spans 200,000 to 250,000 distinct CDR3 sequences, about 27% being singletons. The CDR3 is 17 amino acids. J gave up 1 base and V 4 bases, and 7 bases lay outside the gene matches. The germline gives CDR1 SGHRS, CDR2 YFSETQ. The V gene is TRBV5-1, the J gene TRBJ2-6; 8 nucleotides align to TRBD1. The receptor's source is an adult woman who had mild COVID-19 (a few samples of this study predate the infection). Cell type and time point are not known. Sequenced input: PBMCs or a T cell subset sorted from them (not recorded which). The CDR3 loop reads CASSPGTGLSGANVLTF. CDR3 DNA sequence: TGCGCCAGCAGCCCCGGGACAGGTTTGTCTGGGGCCAACGTCCTGACTTTC.